This T cell receptor (beta chain) was sequenced in a study of regulatory T cells in long-lasting Graves disease. About this clonotype itself: The antigen remains undetermined.

Germline V gene data show CDR1 as SQVTM and CDR2 as ANQGSEA. CDR3 length: 13 amino acids. Losses at the gene ends were 5 bases for V and 3 bases for J; bases not matched to a gene: 7. Libraries of TCR beta came from iRepertoire HTBI primers plus Arm-PCR of CDR3 regions. A single record per CDR3 protein comes from TCRdb applying MiXCR to the multiplex PCR reads. The table shows 700,000 or so distinct CDR3 sequences, with about 30% occurring only once. The time point here: persistent/refractory GD, antithyroid drugs over 5 years with positive TRAb. PBMCs provided the RNA from which the TCR library was made. Blood from the periphery, around 9 milliliters in all, was drawn into EDTA tubes. The study's findings and limits: Accuracy was possibly reduced by small sample size. Favoring TRBV28, TRBJ1-2 and TRBJ2-5 was a feature seen in persistent disease.

This TCR derives from a female donor with Graves disease. The sample consisted of peripheral blood mononuclear cells (PBMCs), taken when the disease was refractory, from a patient treated with antithyroid drugs. The gene calls are TRBV29-1 and TRBJ2-7; 7 bases are shared with TRBD2. The CDR3 sequence is CSVSLADYYEQYF. In DNA form, the CDR3 reads TGCAGCGTTAGTCTAGCGGATTACTACGAGCAGTACTTC.